This passage covers 17 T cell receptor beta chains from one sample sequenced in a study of OX40 agonist ivuxolimab in advanced cancers. Profiling relied on immunoSEQ multiplex PCR, and the TCRdb table lists in-frame clones only, not all of them. Of around 26,000 clones in the sample, about four fifths are singletons; the top ten hold 14%. The material sequenced was CD4+ or CD8+ T cells sorted from blood, taken in a trial of the OX40 agonist ivuxolimab. All receptors come from an adult with an advanced solid tumor such as melanoma, head and neck, liver or kidney cancer.

This clone was detected only a few times. This sequence joins TRBV6-1 and TRBJ2-7, with 7 bases identical to TRBD1. Per germline, CDR1 MNHNS and CDR2 SASEGT. The CDR3 consists of 15 residues. V trimming: 6 bases; J trimming: 0 bases; junction bases outside the gene matches: 8. CDR3 DNA: TGTGCCAGCAGGTTAACAGGGGACGTCTCCTACGAGCAGTACTTC. Protein sequence: CASRLTGDVSYEQYF.

This chain connects TRBV5-6 to TRBJ2-3; D perhaps matches TRBD2 (5 bases). Germline-derived CDR1 and CDR2 are SGHDT and YYEEEE. The CDR3 contains 14 residues. V lost 3 bases and J 6 bases, leaving 14 bases between the germline ends. CDR3 nucleotide sequence: TGTGCCAGCAGCTCCTTTCTAGCAGGTGATACGCAGTATTTT. Translating it yields CASSSFLAGDTQYF.

This clone was observed a few times. V usage is TRBV4-1 and J usage is TRBJ1-4; D gene ambiguous. The CDR3 is made up of 17 amino acids. The V gene's germline CDR1 is MGHRA and CDR2 YSYEKL. Deletions cut 7 bases from V and 4 bases from J, with 22 bases between. Here the CDR3 reads CASTLRAVTGINEKLFF. DNA of the CDR3: TGCGCCAGCACCCTTAGGGCAGTTACGGGCATTAATGAAAAACTGTTTTTT.

The rearrangement joins TRBV7-9 to TRBJ1-2; no firm D call. CDR1 and CDR2 from the germline V gene are SEHNR and FQNEAQ (reference sequence). V was trimmed by 4 bases and J by 7 bases, leaving 16 bases between them. The CDR3 runs to 14 residues. The CDR3 bases are TGTGCCAGCAGCTCAACCTCCGGGGAAGCTGGCTACACCTTC. Amino acids: CASSSTSGEAGYTF. Variable domain in full (rest from reference TRBV7-9 and TRBJ1-2): DTGVSQNPRHKITKRGQNVTFRCDPISEHNRLYWYRQTLGQGPEFLTYFQNEAQLEKSRLLSDRFSAERPKGSFSTLEIQRTEQGDSAMYLCASSSTSGEAGYTFGSGTRLTVV.

The chain couples TRBV13 to TRBJ2-7, with 7 bases aligning to TRBD1. The CDR3 extends over 13 amino acids. The germline CDR1 and CDR2 sequences are PRHDT and FYEKMQ (reference sequence). The V segment lost 4 bases and the J segment 5 bases; nucleotides outside the gene matches: 5. CDR3 sequence: CASSSVTGDEQYF. CDR3 DNA sequence: TGTGCCAGCAGCTCCGTTACAGGGGACGAGCAGTACTTC.

CDR3 DNA sequence: TGTGCCAGCTCACCCACGGGGAGCGGGGGAGAGACCCAGTACTTC. Encoded protein: CASSPTGSGGETQYF. V gene TRBV18 combines with J gene TRBJ2-5; 8 bases are a match to TRBD2. V lost 3 bases to trimming and J lost 4 bases; unmatched junction nucleotides: 7. The CDR3 loop spans 15 amino acids. Germline V lookup: CDR1 KGHSH, CDR2 LQKENI.

CDR3 amino acids: CASSFGTSSYNEQFF. The CDR3 region has the DNA TGTGCCAGCAGTTTTGGGACGAGCTCCTACAATGAGCAGTTCTTC. V is TRBV27 and J is TRBJ2-1; D tentatively fits TRBD1 or TRBD2 (5 bases each). The ends were cut back, 3 bases at V and 0 bases at J, with 9 bases in the middle. CDR3 length equals 15 residues. Germline V gene data show CDR1 as MNHEY and CDR2 as SMNVEV (reference sequence).

In this sample, this clone turned up once. The chain is built from TRBV30 and TRBJ2-7; possibly TRBD1 or TRBD2 for D (5 bases each). CDR1 is GTSNPN and CDR2 is SVGIG in the germline V gene (reference sequence). Trimming shortened V by 5 bases and J by 0 bases, and 8 bases separated the two germline ends. The CDR3 covers 12 residues. The CDR3 bases are TGTGCCTGGGCTGGGGGCTCCTACGAGCAGTACTTC. This translates into CAWAGGSYEQYF. Drawing the rest from reference TRBV30 and TRBJ2-7, the complete variable domain is SQTIHQWPATLVQPVGSPLSLECTVEGTSNPNLYWYRQAAGRGLQLLFYSVGIGQISSEVPQNLSASRPQDRQFILSSKKLLLSDSGFYLCAWAGGSYEQYFGPGTRLTVT.

This clone showed up just a few times. Other nucleotide sequences in the sample specify the same CDR3. The chain links TRBV9 to TRBJ1-5; perhaps TRBD1 as D (5 bases). Germline CDR1 is SGDLS and CDR2 is YYNGEE. V shed 0 bases and J shed 7 bases, with 8 bases lying between them. The CDR3 covers 13 residues. The CDR3 reads CASSVGEGQPQHF. The CDR3 DNA reads TGTGCCAGCAGCGTAGGGGAGGGGCAGCCCCAGCATTTT. Based on the CDR3 plus reference TRBV9 and TRBJ1-5, the full variable domain is DSGVTQTPKHLITATGQRVTLRCSPRSGDLSVYWYQQSLDQGLQFLIQYYNGEERAKGNILERFSAQQFPDLHSELNLSSLELGDSALYFCASSVGEGQPQHFGDGTRLSIL.

This clone was observed a single time. This sequence joins TRBV5-6 and TRBJ2-7; D is possibly TRBD1 (6 bases). The CDR3 consists of 14 residues. Germline V gene sequence: CDR1 SGHDT, CDR2 YYEEEE. V was trimmed by 4 bases and J by 3 bases, leaving 14 bases between them. The CDR3 region is CASSPGTGFYEQYF. CDR3 coding DNA: TGTGCCAGCAGCCCAGGTACAGGGTTCTACGAGCAGTACTTC.

The rearrangement uses TRBV4-3 and TRBJ1-2; a weak D match, TRBD1 (6 bases). The CDR3 spans 15 residues. Germline assignment: CDR1 LGHNA and CDR2 YSLEER. With 0 bases removed from V and 2 bases from J, the gap between germline ends came to 10 bases. CDR3 loop: CASSQERGANYGYTF. The CDR3 DNA follows: TGCGCCAGCAGCCAAGAGCGGGGGGCGAACTATGGCTACACCTTC.

This chain joins TRBV4-3 and TRBJ1-2, with 9 bases aligning to TRBD1. This CDR3 has 16 residues. CDR1 and CDR2 (germline): LGHNA, YSLEER. Trimming took 0 bases from V and 5 from J; bases not matched to a gene: 7. This chain's CDR3 is CASSQDAQGAGYGYTF. The CDR3 DNA reads as TGCGCCAGCAGCCAAGATGCACAGGGGGCCGGATATGGCTACACCTTC.

The rearrangement joins TRBV4-2 to TRBJ1-2; D remains ambiguous. Germline assignment: CDR1 LGHNA and CDR2 YNFKEQ. The CDR3 totals 16 residues. Trimming shortened V by 0 bases and J by 4 bases, and 15 bases separated the two germline ends. Here the CDR3 reads CASSQDFSSARYGYTF. The DNA of the CDR3 is TGTGCCAGCAGCCAAGACTTCTCATCAGCCCGCTATGGCTACACCTTC.

The V call is TRBV18, the J call TRBJ2-3, with unresolved D. CDR1 KGHSH and CDR2 LQKENI come from the germline V gene. V gave up 3 bases and J gave up 4 bases, with 11 bases separating them. The CDR3 loop spans 14 amino acids. The CDR3 coding sequence is TGTGCCAGCTCACCCCCAGGTGGGCCAGATACGCAGTATTTT. This sequence encodes CASSPPGGPDTQYF.

This clone has just one count. The chain recombines TRBV6-6 with TRBJ2-7; the D is unclear. CDR3 length: 13 amino acids. V was clipped by 2 bases and J by 3 bases, with 8 bases between them. Germline V gene sequence: CDR1 MNHNY, CDR2 SVGAGI (reference sequence). CDR3 coding DNA: TGTGCCAGCAGTTACGGCGTTGGCTACGAGCAGTACTTC. This gives the protein CASSYGVGYEQYF.

J is TRBJ1-2 and V is TRBV5-4, with 9 positions matching TRBD1. Germline trimming cut 4 bases from V and 5 bases from J; bases unmatched to any gene: 9. Germline CDR1 reads SGHNT; CDR2 reads YYREEE (reference sequence). The CDR3 is 15 residues long. CDR3 protein: CASSLGGTGIYGYTF. The CDR3 DNA reads as TGTGCCAGCAGCCTTGGTGGGACAGGGATTTATGGCTACACCTTC.

This chain connects TRBV29-1 to TRBJ1-1; D ambiguous. Germline V CDR1 and CDR2: SQVTM, ANQGSEA. Trimming removed 7 bases at V and 6 bases at J, with 15 bases between. This CDR3 spans 12 amino acids. CDR3 residues: CSAVGIDPEAFF. The CDR3 bases are TGCAGCGCCGTCGGGATCGATCCTGAAGCTTTCTTT.